This T cell receptor (beta chain) stems from a study of CXCR3-negative and CXCR3-positive naive CD8 T cells. The CDR3 covers 14 residues. Germline V lookup: CDR1 MNHEY, CDR2 SMNVEV (reference sequence). Libraries were UMI-labeled 5' RACE TRB cDNA. TCRdb reprocessed the 5' RACE reads, with one entry per CDR3 protein and no DNA. Its table lists 100,000 to 150,000 distinct CDR3 sequences. About this clonotype itself: No antigen is known for it.

Whole-study findings and limits: Whereas memory cells differed, naive CXCR3-negative and CXCR3-positive cells shared similar TRBV-TRBJ usage. Partially decreased CXCR3 expression was recorded after cryopreservation, and fresh PBMCs were used in most assays.

This chain uses TRBV27 with TRBJ2-2; the D call of TRBD2 rests on TCRdb alone, since no DNA is present to check it. The origin of this receptor is a human donor in good health. Some clones in this sample may be carry-over from other donors' samples. Sample: naive CXCR3- CD8+ T cells from blood. Subset reported: CD45RO-CCR7+CD27+CD95- naive CD8+ T cells lacking CXCR3 (TNR3-). This CDR3 is CASSDGSPGGELFF.